This T cell receptor beta chain was profiled in a study of T cells in Graves' hyperthyroidism and ophthalmopathy. This clonotype was recorded at least ten times. V was pared by 5 bases and J by 1 base, with 11 bases between. Germline CDR1 KGHDR, CDR2 SFDVKD. The CDR3 consists of 15 residues. The source material, RNA transcripts, was used to amplify TCR beta CDR3 regions. The HTBI primer set served for first-round RT-PCR of the TCR CDR3. MiXCR was run by TCRdb on the multiplex PCR reads, yielding one entry per CDR3 protein. Here the sample spans approximately 870,000 distinct CDR3 sequences, 38% being singletons. Criteria for exclusion of patients were uncontrolled infection, other autoimmune disease, pregnancy or lactation.

The source of this sequence is a young man with Graves' hyperthyroidism. Sequencing was performed on blood. The chain is built from TRBV24-1 and TRBJ1-5; D is ambiguous. CDR3 in DNA: TGTGCCACCAGTGCCTGGTCGGGCAGCAATCAGCCCCAGCATTTT. Translated, it gives CATSAWSGSNQPQHF.